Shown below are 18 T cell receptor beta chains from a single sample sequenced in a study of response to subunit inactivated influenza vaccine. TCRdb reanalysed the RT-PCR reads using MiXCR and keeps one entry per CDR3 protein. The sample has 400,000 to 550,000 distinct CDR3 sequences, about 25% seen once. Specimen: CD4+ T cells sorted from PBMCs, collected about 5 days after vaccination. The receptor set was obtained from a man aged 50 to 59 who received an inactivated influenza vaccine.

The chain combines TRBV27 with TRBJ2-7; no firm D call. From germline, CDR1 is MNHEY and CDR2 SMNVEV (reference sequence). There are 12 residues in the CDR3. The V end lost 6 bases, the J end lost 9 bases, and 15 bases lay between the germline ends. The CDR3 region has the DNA TGTGCCAGCAGCGCCCCAAATAGATGGCAGTACTTC. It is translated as CASSAPNRWQYF.

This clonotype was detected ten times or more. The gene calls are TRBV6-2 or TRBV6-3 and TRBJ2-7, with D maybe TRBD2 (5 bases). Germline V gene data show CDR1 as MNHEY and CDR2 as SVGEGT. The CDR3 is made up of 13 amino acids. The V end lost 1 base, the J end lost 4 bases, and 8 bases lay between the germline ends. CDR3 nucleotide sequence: TGTGCCAGCAGTTACTACAGAGGGTACGAGCAGTACTTC. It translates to CASSYYRGYEQYF.

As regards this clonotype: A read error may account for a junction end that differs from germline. The CDR3, as DNA: TGCGCCAGCAGACCTCGAGGTAGCACCGATACGCAGTATTTT. Its protein is CASRPRGSTDTQYF. The chain uses TRBV5-1 and TRBJ2-3, with D hard to call. This CDR3 contains 14 residues. Germline-derived CDR1 and CDR2 are SGHRS and YFSETQ.

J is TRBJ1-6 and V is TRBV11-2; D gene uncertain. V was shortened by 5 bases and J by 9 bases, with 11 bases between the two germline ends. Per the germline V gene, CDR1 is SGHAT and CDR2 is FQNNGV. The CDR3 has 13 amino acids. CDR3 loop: CASSLSNFSPLHF. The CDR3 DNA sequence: TGTGCCAGCAGCCTTTCTAATTTTTCACCCCTCCACTTT. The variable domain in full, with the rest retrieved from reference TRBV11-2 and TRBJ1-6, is EAGVAQSPRYKIIEKRQSVAFWCNPISGHATLYWYQQILGQGPKLLIQFQNNGVVDDSQLPKDRFSAERLKGVDSTLKIQPAKLEDSAVYLCASSLSNFSPLHFGNGTRLTVT.

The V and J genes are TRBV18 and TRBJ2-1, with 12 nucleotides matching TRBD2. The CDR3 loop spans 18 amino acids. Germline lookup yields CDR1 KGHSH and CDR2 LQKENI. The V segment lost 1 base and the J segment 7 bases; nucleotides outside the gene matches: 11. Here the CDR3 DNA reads TGTGCCAGCTCACCACTAGGACTAGCGGGACCTAGGGGGAATGAGCAGTTCTTC. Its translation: CASSPLGLAGPRGNEQFF. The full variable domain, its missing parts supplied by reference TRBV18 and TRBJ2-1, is NAGVMQNPRHLVRRRGQEARLRCSPMKGHSHVYWYRQLPEEGLKFMVYLQKENIIDESGMPKERFSAEFPKEGPSILRIQQVVRGDSAAYFCASSPLGLAGPRGNEQFFGPGTRLTVL.

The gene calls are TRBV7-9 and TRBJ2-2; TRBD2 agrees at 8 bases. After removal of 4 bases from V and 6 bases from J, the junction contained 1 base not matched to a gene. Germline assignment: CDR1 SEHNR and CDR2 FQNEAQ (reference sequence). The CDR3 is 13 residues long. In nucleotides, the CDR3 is TGTGCCAGCAGCTGGACTAGCCCCGGGGAGCTGTTTTTT. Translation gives CASSWTSPGELFF.

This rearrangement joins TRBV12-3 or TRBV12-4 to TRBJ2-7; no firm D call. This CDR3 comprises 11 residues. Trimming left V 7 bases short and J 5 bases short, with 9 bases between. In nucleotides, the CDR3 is TGTGCCAGCACCCAAGGGCACGAGCAGTACTTC. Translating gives CASTQGHEQYF.

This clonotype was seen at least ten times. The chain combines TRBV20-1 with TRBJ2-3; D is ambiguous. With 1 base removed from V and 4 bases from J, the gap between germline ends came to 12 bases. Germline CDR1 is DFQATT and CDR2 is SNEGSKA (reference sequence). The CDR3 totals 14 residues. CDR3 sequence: CSARVPGLSDTQYF. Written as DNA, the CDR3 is TGCAGTGCTAGAGTTCCTGGATTATCAGATACGCAGTATTTT.

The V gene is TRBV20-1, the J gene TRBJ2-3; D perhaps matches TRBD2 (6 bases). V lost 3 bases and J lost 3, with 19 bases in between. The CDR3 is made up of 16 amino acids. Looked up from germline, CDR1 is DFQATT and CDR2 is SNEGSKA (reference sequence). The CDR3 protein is CSASGKRVFETDTQYF. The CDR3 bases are TGCAGTGCTAGCGGAAAGCGGGTTTTCGAGACAGATACGCAGTATTTT.

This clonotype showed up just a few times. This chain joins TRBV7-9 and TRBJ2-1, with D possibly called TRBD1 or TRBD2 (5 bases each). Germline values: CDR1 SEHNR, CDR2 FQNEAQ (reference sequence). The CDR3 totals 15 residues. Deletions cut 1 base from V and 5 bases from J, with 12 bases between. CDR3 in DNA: TGTGCCAGCAGCTTAGGTGGGACCCACAACAATGAGCAGTTCTTC. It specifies CASSLGGTHNNEQFF.

CDR3: CSAPDRIYDEQFF. CDR3 in DNA: TGCAGTGCCCCGGACAGGATTTACGATGAGCAGTTCTTC. The chain couples TRBV20-1 to TRBJ2-1; TRBD1 agrees at 7 bases. Germline assignment: CDR1 DFQATT and CDR2 SNEGSKA (reference sequence). V dropped 6 bases and J dropped 8; count of bases not matched to a gene: 10. This CDR3 contains 13 residues.

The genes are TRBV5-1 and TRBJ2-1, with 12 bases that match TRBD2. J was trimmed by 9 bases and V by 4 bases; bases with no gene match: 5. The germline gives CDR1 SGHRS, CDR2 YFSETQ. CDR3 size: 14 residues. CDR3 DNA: TGCGCCAGCAGCACTAGCGGGAGGTCGCGTGAGCAGTTCTTC. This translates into CASSTSGRSREQFF.

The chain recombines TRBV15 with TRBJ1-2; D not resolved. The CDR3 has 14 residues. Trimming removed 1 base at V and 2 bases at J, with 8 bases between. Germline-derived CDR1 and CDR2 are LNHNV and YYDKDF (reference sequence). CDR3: CATSRARENYGYTF. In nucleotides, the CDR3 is TGTGCCACCAGCAGAGCCAGAGAAAACTATGGCTACACCTTC. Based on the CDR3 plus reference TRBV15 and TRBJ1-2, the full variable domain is DAMVIQNPRYQVTQFGKPVTLSCSQTLNHNVMYWYQQKSSQAPKLLFHYYDKDFNNEADTPDNFQSRRPNTSFCFLDIRSPGLGDTAMYLCATSRARENYGYTFGSGTRLTVV.

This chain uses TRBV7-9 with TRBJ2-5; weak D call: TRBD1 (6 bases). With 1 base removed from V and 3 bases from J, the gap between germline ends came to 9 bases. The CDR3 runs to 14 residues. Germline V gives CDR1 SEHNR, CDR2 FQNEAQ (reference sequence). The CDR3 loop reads CASSLVGTKETQYF. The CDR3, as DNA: TGTGCCAGCAGCTTAGTCGGGACAAAAGAGACCCAGTACTTC.

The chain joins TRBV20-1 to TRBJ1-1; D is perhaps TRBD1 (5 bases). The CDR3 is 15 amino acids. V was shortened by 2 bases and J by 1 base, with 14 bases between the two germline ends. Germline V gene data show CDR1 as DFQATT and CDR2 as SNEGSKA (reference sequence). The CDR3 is CSARRGAQTNTEAFF. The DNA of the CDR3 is TGCAGTGCTAGACGCGGGGCCCAGACGAACACTGAAGCTTTCTTT.

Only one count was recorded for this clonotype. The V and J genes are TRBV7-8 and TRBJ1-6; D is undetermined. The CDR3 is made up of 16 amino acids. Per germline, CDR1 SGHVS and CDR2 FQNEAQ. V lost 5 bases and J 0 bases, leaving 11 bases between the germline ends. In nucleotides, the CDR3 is TGTGCCAGCAGCATAGGACGGAGCTCCTATAATTCACCCCTCCACTTT. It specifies CASSIGRSSYNSPLHF.

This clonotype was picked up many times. CDR3 nucleotides: TGCAGTTACGACGGAGCGTACGAGCAGTACTTC. Its protein is CSYDGAYEQYF. The genes are TRBV20-1 and TRBJ2-7; D gene uncertain. Trimming pared 8 bases from V and 4 bases from J, leaving 12 bases between. The germline CDR1 and CDR2 sequences are DFQATT and SNEGSKA (reference sequence). There are 11 residues in the CDR3.

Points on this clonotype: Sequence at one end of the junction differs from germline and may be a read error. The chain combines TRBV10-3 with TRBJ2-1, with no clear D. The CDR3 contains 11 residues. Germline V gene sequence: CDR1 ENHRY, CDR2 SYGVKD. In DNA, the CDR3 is TGTGCCATCAGTGAGTCCCTGGTTACGCTCTTC. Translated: CAISESLVTLF.